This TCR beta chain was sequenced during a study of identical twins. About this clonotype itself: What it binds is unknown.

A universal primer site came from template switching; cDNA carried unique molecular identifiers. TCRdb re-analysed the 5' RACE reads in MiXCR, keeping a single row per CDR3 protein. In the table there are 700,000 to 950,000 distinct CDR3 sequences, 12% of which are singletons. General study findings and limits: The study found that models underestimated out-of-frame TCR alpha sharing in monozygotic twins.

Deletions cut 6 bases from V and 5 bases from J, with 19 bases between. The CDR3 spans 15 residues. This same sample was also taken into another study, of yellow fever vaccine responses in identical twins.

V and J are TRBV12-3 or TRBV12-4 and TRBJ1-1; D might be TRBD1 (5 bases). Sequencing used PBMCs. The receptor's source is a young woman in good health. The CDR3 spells CASSYSSIRGTEAFF. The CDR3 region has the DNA TGTGCCAGCAGCTACAGTTCGATAAGGGGAACTGAAGCTTTCTTT.